Here is one T cell receptor beta chain with its context. Its antigen is not yet known. The record has no base qualities; no much larger clone is one base away. The entry originates in a study of blood T cell repertoires in COVID-19 (dated by TCRdb to 2020 to 2021). About the full investigation: Samples covering the acute and convalescent phases of COVID-19 were provided by collaborators in the United States, Italy and Spain. The prospective study material was composed of cDNA or gDNA derived from T cells, B-cell-depleted T cells, or PBMCs. Subjects who had been exposed to COVID-19, were actively infected with it, or had recovered from it provided the deeply sampled blood TCRbeta repertoires that made up the dataset. A freely available public database, intended as a resource for researchers studying the immune response to SARS-CoV-2, is where the repertoires were released. The samples were drawn from the first 160 participants of the ongoing ImmuneRACE study and from roughly 1,300 subjects provided by 6 global collaborators. Nearly every sample came with metadata listing a de-identified subject ID, COVID-19 status, age in years and sex. Where available, HLA class I and class II types were taken from metadata supplied by the sample provider and were not determined by assay-based typing. On the study overall, not on this receptor specifically: How much clinical and demographic metadata was included differed by source and by participant, and the metadata was provided uncurated.

Including the terminal cysteine and phenylalanine, the CDR3 comprises 18 residues. Only the CDR3 DNA is retained, 54 bases long and in frame from the first base. Compared with germline, V lacks 2 bases and J lacks 7 bases; bases without a gene match: 15. Collaborating institutions collected whole blood in K2EDTA tubes following their own protocols. Collaborator samples were shipped for TCRbeta analysis as frozen whole blood, isolated PBMCs, or DNA extracted from either sample type. The immunoSEQ Assay, a bias-controlled multiplex PCR, was used to amplify TCRbeta CDR3 regions from genomic DNA. The original pipeline was this. Nucleated cell counts per sample were estimated from amplification of reference gene primers within the assay. To quantify the absolute abundance of each unique TCRbeta CDR3 rearrangement, sequence reads were collapsed and filtered. For each sample, productive Simpson clonality was calculated as the square root of Simpson's diversity index over productive rearrangements. TCRdb took over this immuneACCESS table, retaining in-frame rearrangements with V and J assigned. Such tables are incomplete; in checked studies, under half of the missing clones stem from an unresolved V gene, and the remainder is unexplained. The DNA was the basis for D and trimming; V, J and clone size are from that table. This sample holds 120,000 or so clones; about 80% were observed only once. Jointly, the top ten make up about a sixth of the sample.

This chain is built from TRBV23-1 and TRBJ1-1; TRBD1 fits 11 bases in the junction. TRBV23-1 counts as an open reading frame of uncertain function. The receptor comes from a woman aged 45-60 years with acute or convalescent COVID-19. Material for sequencing was peripheral blood. The CDR3 reads CASSQIPRWGQGGIEAFF. At the DNA level, the sequence is TGCGCCAGCAGTCAAATCCCCAGATGGGGACAGGGGGGAATTGAAGCTTTCTTT.